This T cell receptor (beta chain) was captured by sequencing in a study of blood T cell repertoires in COVID-19. Study as a whole: COVID-19 samples collected from the United States, Italy and Spain covered acute and convalescent phases. The cDNA or gDNA used as material had been derived from T cells, B-cell-depleted T cells, or PBMCs.

TCRdb keeps only in-frame clones here, not all; method: immunoSEQ multiplex PCR. The sample has some 240,000 clones, 89% seen once. CDR3 length equals 16 residues. V was pared by 4 bases and J by 0 bases, with 16 bases between. The germline V gene encodes CDR1 SGHRS and CDR2 YFSETQ. The V gene is TRBV5-1, the J gene TRBJ1-1; D not resolved. The origin of this receptor is a man in his 60s who had recovered from COVID-19. Material: peripheral blood. This CDR3 reads CASSPQPPDMNTEAFF. In nucleotides, the CDR3 is TGCGCCAGCAGCCCACAACCACCCGATATGAACACTGAAGCTTTCTTT.